This TCR beta chain was sequenced during a study of early T cells in non-severe SARS-CoV-2 infection. TCRdb redid the calling of the 5' RACE reads with MiXCR, one entry per CDR3 protein. Among some 80,000 distinct CDR3 sequences, 5% were seen once, and the ten largest hold approximately 7.4%. This clonotype was recorded at least ten times. Trimming removed 5 bases at V and 0 bases at J, with 11 bases between. Germline V CDR1 and CDR2: SSHAT, FNYEAQ (reference sequence). The CDR3 loop spans 15 amino acids. The gene calls are TRBV7-7 and TRBJ2-1; possible D gene TRBD2, 6 bases. The source is an adult who was a healthcare worker with PCR-confirmed SARS-CoV-2 infection or an uninfected control (not recorded which). The sequenced sample was whole blood, obtained at baseline. The CDR3, as DNA: TGTGCCAGCAGCAGGGACTCGAGCTCCTACAATGAGCAGTTCTTC. As protein: CASSRDSSSYNEQFF.